This TCR beta chain was captured by sequencing in a study of post-analysis software for immune sequencing data. Study in general: Courses of disease covered relapsing-remitting, secondary progressive and progressive-relapsing multiple sclerosis.

Turning to this clonotype: Its antigen is as yet unknown.

Overall study results and limits: Same-batch samples co-clustered strongly by F measure. For normalized Chao1 diversity, multiple sclerosis patients scored significantly lower than controls did. Patients had higher frequencies than controls of a handful of TRBV segments, including TRBV5-6, TRBV5-1 and TRBV20-1.

Every TCR beta cDNA library bore unique molecular identifiers. Input populations of 1 to 10 million T cells gave rise to approximately 500,000 cDNA molecules. MiXCR was run by TCRdb on the PCR reads, yielding one entry per CDR3 protein. This table has approximately 440,000 distinct CDR3 sequences, roughly 46% appearing once. CDR1 is SNHLY and CDR2 is FYNNEI in the germline V gene. Trimming left V 5 bases short and J 6 bases short, with 8 bases between. The CDR3 length is 12 residues. Sequenced: blood. This sequence originates from a girl between 5 and 17 years old with multiple sclerosis. The chain joins TRBV2 to TRBJ2-1; D unclear. CDR3 protein: CASSTVANEQFF. Here the CDR3 DNA reads TGTGCCAGCAGTACGGTGGCCAATGAGCAGTTCTTC. The full variable domain, its missing parts supplied by reference TRBV2 and TRBJ2-1, is EPEVTQTPSHQVTQMGQEVILRCVPISNHLYFYWYRQILGQKVEFLVSFYNNEISEKSEIFDDQFSVERPDGSNFTLKIRSTKLEDSAMYFCASSTVANEQFFGPGTRLTVL.